The sequence of this T cell receptor beta chain was determined in a study of blood T cell repertoires in COVID-19. Study information: Sites across the United States, Italy and Spain contributed samples from acute and convalescent COVID-19. PBMCs, B-cell-depleted T cells, or T cells were the source of the cDNA or gDNA that made up the material.

Patients at the Seattle site were enrolled during active infection and followed longitudinally. CDR1 SEHNR and CDR2 FQNEAQ come from the germline V gene (reference sequence). V lost 3 bases to trimming and J lost 10 bases, with 16 bases between them. The CDR3 is 15 residues long. Source study methods: Amplification with reference gene primers provided the estimates of nucleated cell counts. Generated by immunoSEQ multiplex PCR, the TCRdb table keeps only in-frame clones and is missing some. The DNA gave D and trimming, while V, J and clone size come from that table. This table has more than 80,000 clones, 70% to 90% appearing once.

The chain combines TRBV7-9 with TRBJ1-6, with D maybe TRBD1 (6 bases). The TCR was taken from a woman aged 60 to 75 with COVID-19, enrolled during active disease. Sample: peripheral blood. CDR3 region: CASSFIITGGSPLHF. CDR3 sequence (DNA): TGTGCCAGCAGCTTCATCATTACGGGGGGCTCACCCCTCCACTTT.